These T cell receptor beta chains were read from a single sample in a study of blood T cell repertoires in COVID-19. Generated by immunoSEQ multiplex PCR, the TCRdb table keeps only in-frame clones and is missing some. This table holds about 70,000 clones, more than 90% found once. The specimen sequenced was peripheral blood. These receptors all come from a man aged 50-59 years with acute or convalescent COVID-19. The CDR3 runs from the conserved cysteine through the conserved F or W. Fields, in order: clone size, D gene, V gene, CDR3 length, J gene, CDR3 DNA, CDR3 protein. A D gene is named only where the DNA matches it firmly. Rows give clone size only sometimes, using once, few, many, or a class for an expanded clone.

clone_size: -; d_call: -; v_call: TRBV3-1/TRBV3-2; cdr3_length: 14; j_call: TRBJ2-5; cdr3_nt: TGTGCCAGCAGCTTCCAACAGCCGTCAGAGACCCAGTACTTC; cdr3_aa: CASSFQQPSETQYF
clone_size: -; d_call: TRBD2; v_call: TRBV7-2; cdr3_length: 15; j_call: TRBJ2-2; cdr3_nt: TGTGCCAGCAGCTTATCCTCAGCGGGGAACGGGGAGCTGTTTTTT; cdr3_aa: CASSLSSAGNGELFF
clone_size: once; d_call: TRBD1; v_call: TRBV25-1; cdr3_length: 15; j_call: TRBJ1-2; cdr3_nt: TGTGCCAGCAGTGAAGAATATAGGGGGCGAAGTGGCTACACCTTC; cdr3_aa: CASSEEYRGRSGYTF
clone_size: few; d_call: TRBD2; v_call: TRBV7-2; cdr3_length: 16; j_call: TRBJ2-5; cdr3_nt: TGTGCCAGCAGCAAAGGGACTAGCGGGACGCGAGGGACCCAGTACTTC; cdr3_aa: CASSKGTSGTRGTQYF
clone_size: -; d_call: TRBD1; v_call: TRBV19; cdr3_length: 15; j_call: TRBJ1-2; cdr3_nt: TGTGCCAGTAGTCCAGGACAGGGGGCGAACTATGGCTACACCTTC; cdr3_aa: CASSPGQGANYGYTF
clone_size: -; d_call: -; v_call: TRBV9; cdr3_length: 15; j_call: TRBJ1-1; cdr3_nt: TGTGCCAGCAGCGTAGGTGAGGGATTTGGAACTGAAGCTTTCTTT; cdr3_aa: CASSVGEGFGTEAFF
clone_size: -; d_call: TRBD2; v_call: TRBV20-1; cdr3_length: 11; j_call: TRBJ2-1; cdr3_nt: TGCAGGGGACTAGCGGGAAATGAGCAGTTCTTC; cdr3_aa: CRGLAGNEQFF
clone_size: once; d_call: TRBD1; v_call: TRBV3-1/TRBV3-2; cdr3_length: 14; j_call: TRBJ1-2; cdr3_nt: TGTGCCAGCAACGGACAGGGGGGAGACTATGGCTACACCTTC; cdr3_aa: CASNGQGGDYGYTF
clone_size: -; d_call: TRBD2; v_call: TRBV7-2; cdr3_length: 17; j_call: TRBJ2-3; cdr3_nt: TGTGCCAGCAGCTTATTGGGGACTAGCGGCGGCACAGATACGCAGTATTTT; cdr3_aa: CASSLLGTSGGTDTQYF
clone_size: -; d_call: -; v_call: TRBV2; cdr3_length: 14; j_call: TRBJ1-5; cdr3_nt: TGTGCCAGCAGCGTACAGGGAGGCAATCAGCCCCAGCATTTT; cdr3_aa: CASSVQGGNQPQHF
clone_size: -; d_call: -; v_call: TRBV7-2; cdr3_length: 14; j_call: TRBJ2-3; cdr3_nt: TGTGCCAGCAGCCCCGTGGTAGCGGCAGATACGCAGTATTTT; cdr3_aa: CASSPVVAADTQYF
clone_size: -; d_call: -; v_call: TRBV20-1; cdr3_length: 13; j_call: TRBJ2-1; cdr3_nt: TGCAGTGCTAGTTCGCCAGGGGCGAATGAGCAGTTCTTC; cdr3_aa: CSASSPGANEQFF
clone_size: -; d_call: -; v_call: TRBV16; cdr3_length: 18; j_call: TRBJ2-1; cdr3_nt: TGTGCCAGCAGCCAAAAGAGGCCGTCGTACAATAGTCACAATGAGCAGTTCTTC; cdr3_aa: CASSQKRPSYNSHNEQFF
clone_size: -; d_call: TRBD1; v_call: TRBV7-2; cdr3_length: 15; j_call: TRBJ1-5; cdr3_nt: TGTGCCAGCACCCAGGGCGGGACAGGGTCGGGGCCCCAGCATTTT; cdr3_aa: CASTQGGTGSGPQHF
clone_size: -; d_call: -; v_call: TRBV7-2; cdr3_length: 14; j_call: TRBJ2-7; cdr3_nt: TGTGCCAGCAGCTTAGTGTCTAGCACCTACGAGCAGTACTTC; cdr3_aa: CASSLVSSTYEQYF
clone_size: -; d_call: TRBD2; v_call: TRBV5-1; cdr3_length: 15; j_call: TRBJ2-1; cdr3_nt: TGCGCCAGCAGCTTGGCTAGCGGGATAGGTGGTGAGCAGTTCTTC; cdr3_aa: CASSLASGIGGEQFF
clone_size: -; d_call: -; v_call: TRBV28; cdr3_length: 15; j_call: TRBJ2-3; cdr3_nt: TGTGCCAGCAGTTTATCTAGATCGGACACAGATACGCAGTATTTT; cdr3_aa: CASSLSRSDTDTQYF
clone_size: -; d_call: -; v_call: TRBV27; cdr3_length: 15; j_call: TRBJ1-2; cdr3_nt: TGTGCCAGCAGTTCCCAGGACACGAGGAACTATGGCTACACCTTC; cdr3_aa: CASSSQDTRNYGYTF
clone_size: -; d_call: -; v_call: TRBV7-8; cdr3_length: 14; j_call: TRBJ1-6; cdr3_nt: TGTGCCAGCAGCTTAGCTTCGGGGAATTCACCCCTCCACTTT; cdr3_aa: CASSLASGNSPLHF
clone_size: -; d_call: -; v_call: TRBV27; cdr3_length: 13; j_call: TRBJ1-5; cdr3_nt: TGTGCCAGCGGGGAACAGGGTACTCAGCCCCAGCATTTT; cdr3_aa: CASGEQGTQPQHF
clone_size: -; d_call: -; v_call: TRBV3-1/TRBV3-2; cdr3_length: 16; j_call: TRBJ1-3; cdr3_nt: TGTGCCAGCAGCCAACTCCCCGGGAGCTCTGGAAACACCATATATTTT; cdr3_aa: CASSQLPGSSGNTIYF
clone_size: once; d_call: -; v_call: TRBV5-4; cdr3_length: 14; j_call: TRBJ1-2; cdr3_nt: TGTGCCAGCAGCTTGGCCCGGTCTAACTATGGCTACACCTTC; cdr3_aa: CASSLARSNYGYTF
clone_size: -; d_call: TRBD1; v_call: TRBV20-1; cdr3_length: 11; j_call: TRBJ2-3; cdr3_nt: TGCAGTGCCGGACAGGGTATAACGCAGTATTTT; cdr3_aa: CSAGQGITQYF
clone_size: once; d_call: TRBD1; v_call: TRBV28; cdr3_length: 15; j_call: TRBJ2-6; cdr3_nt: TGTGCCAGTGTGACAGGGGGCTCTGGGGCCAACGTCCTGACTTTC; cdr3_aa: CASVTGGSGANVLTF
clone_size: -; d_call: -; v_call: TRBV6-1; cdr3_length: 17; j_call: TRBJ1-3; cdr3_nt: TGTGCCAGCAGTGCCAATCCAGGGGTTGGTTCTGGAAACACCATATATTTT; cdr3_aa: CASSANPGVGSGNTIYF
clone_size: -; d_call: TRBD1; v_call: TRBV6-2/TRBV6-3; cdr3_length: 16; j_call: TRBJ1-1; cdr3_nt: TGTGCCAGCAGCCGTCTCCCGGGACAGGGCAGGGGTGAAGCTTTCTTT; cdr3_aa: CASSRLPGQGRGEAFF
clone_size: -; d_call: -; v_call: TRBV7-8; cdr3_length: 14; j_call: TRBJ1-6; cdr3_nt: TGTGCCAGCAGCCATACGACAGACTATTCACCCCTCCACTTT; cdr3_aa: CASSHTTDYSPLHF